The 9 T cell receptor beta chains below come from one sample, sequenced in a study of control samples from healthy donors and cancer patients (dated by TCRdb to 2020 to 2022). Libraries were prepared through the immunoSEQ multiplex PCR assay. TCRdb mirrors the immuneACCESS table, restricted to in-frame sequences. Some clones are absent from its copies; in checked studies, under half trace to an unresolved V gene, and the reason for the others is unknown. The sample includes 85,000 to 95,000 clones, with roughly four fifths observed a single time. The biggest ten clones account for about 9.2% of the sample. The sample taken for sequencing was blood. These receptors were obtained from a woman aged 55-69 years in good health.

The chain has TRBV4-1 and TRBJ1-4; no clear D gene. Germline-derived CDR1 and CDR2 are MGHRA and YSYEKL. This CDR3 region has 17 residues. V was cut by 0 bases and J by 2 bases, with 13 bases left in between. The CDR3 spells CASSQDFGVGTNEKLFF. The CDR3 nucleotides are TGCGCCAGCAGCCAAGATTTCGGGGTGGGGACTAATGAAAAACTGTTTTTT.

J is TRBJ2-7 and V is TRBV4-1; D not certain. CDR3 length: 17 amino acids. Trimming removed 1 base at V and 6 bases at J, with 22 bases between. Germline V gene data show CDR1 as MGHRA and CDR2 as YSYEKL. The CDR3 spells CASSQVPRSVQPFEQYF. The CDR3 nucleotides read TGCGCCAGCAGCCAAGTGCCTAGGAGCGTACAGCCGTTCGAGCAGTACTTC.

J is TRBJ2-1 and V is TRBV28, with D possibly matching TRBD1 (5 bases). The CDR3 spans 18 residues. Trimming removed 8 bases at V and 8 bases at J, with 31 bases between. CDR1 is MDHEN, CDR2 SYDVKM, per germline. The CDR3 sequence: CASSVSTGLGSVDHEQFF. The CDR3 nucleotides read TGTGCCAGCTCAGTCTCTACAGGCTTGGGTAGTGTCGACCATGAGCAGTTCTTC.

CDR3 protein: CASSEDGSGRYTF. The CDR3 DNA is TGTGCCAGCAGTGAGGACGGTTCAGGAAGGTACACCTTC. The V gene is TRBV6-4, the J gene TRBJ1-2; no definite D call. The V end lost 3 bases, the J end lost 11 bases, and 16 bases lay between the germline ends. This CDR3 has 13 amino acids. Germline V gives CDR1 MRHNA, CDR2 SNTAGT.

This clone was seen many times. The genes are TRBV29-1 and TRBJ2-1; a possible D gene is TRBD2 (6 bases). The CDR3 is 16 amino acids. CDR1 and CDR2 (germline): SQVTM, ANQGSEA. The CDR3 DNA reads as TGCACGGTGATGGGCCGGGAGCTTAGCTCCTACAATGAGCAGTTCTTC. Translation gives CTVMGRELSSYNEQFF.

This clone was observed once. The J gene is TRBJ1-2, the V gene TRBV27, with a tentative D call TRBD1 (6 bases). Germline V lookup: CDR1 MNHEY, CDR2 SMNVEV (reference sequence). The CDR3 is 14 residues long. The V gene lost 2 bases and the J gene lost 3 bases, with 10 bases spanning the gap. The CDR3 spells CASSLAGADYGYTF. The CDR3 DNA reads TGTGCCAGCAGTTTAGCGGGGGCGGACTATGGCTACACCTTC.

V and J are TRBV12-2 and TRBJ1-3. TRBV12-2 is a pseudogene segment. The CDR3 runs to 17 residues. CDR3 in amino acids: CASRLVGLQLSGNTIYF. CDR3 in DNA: TGTGCAAGTCGCTTAGTAGGGCTCCAGCTCTCTGGAAACACCATATATTTT.

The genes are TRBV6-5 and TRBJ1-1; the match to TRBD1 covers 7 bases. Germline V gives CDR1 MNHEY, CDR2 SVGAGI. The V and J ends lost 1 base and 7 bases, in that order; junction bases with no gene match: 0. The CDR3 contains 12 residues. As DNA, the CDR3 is TGTGCCAGCAGTTACTGGACAGGTGAAGCTTTCTTT. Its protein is CASSYWTGEAFF.

The CDR3 nucleotides are TGTGCCGGGAGGACGCGACTCTATGGCTACACCTTC. It translates to CAGRTRLYGYTF. The chain employs TRBV2 and TRBJ1-2, with D unresolved. Germline-derived CDR1 and CDR2 are SNHLY and FYNNEI. This CDR3 spans 12 amino acids. Trimming took off 11 bases at V and 4 bases at J, with 14 bases between the two ends.